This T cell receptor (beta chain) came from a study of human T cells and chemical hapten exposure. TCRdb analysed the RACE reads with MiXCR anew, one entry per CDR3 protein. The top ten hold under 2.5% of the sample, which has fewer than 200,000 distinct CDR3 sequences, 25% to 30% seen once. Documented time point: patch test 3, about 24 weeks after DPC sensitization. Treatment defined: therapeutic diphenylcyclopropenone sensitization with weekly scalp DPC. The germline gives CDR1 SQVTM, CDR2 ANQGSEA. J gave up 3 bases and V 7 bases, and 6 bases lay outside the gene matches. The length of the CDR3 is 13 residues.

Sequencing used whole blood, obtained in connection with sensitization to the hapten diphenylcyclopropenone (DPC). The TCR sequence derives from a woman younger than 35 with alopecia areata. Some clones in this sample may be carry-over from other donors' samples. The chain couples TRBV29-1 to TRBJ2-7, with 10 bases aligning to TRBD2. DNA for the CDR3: TGCAGCGCCCGGACTAGCGGTTACTACGAGCAGTACTTC. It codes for CSARTSGYYEQYF.